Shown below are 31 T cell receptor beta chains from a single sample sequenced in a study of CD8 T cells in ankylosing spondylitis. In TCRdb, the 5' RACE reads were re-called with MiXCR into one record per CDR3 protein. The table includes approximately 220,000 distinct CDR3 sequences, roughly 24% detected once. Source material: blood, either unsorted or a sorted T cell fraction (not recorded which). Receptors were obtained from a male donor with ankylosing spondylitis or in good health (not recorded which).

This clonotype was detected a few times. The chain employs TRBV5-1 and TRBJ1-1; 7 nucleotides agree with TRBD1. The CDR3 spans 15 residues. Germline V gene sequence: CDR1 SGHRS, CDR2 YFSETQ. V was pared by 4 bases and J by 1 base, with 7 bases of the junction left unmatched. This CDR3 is CASSTTGTENTEAFF. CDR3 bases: TGCGCCAGCAGCACAACCGGGACAGAGAACACTGAAGCTTTCTTT. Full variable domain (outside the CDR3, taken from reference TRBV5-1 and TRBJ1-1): KAGVTQTPRYLIKTRGQQVTLSCSPISGHRSVSWYQQTPGQGLQFLFEYFSETQRNKGNFPGRFSGRQFSNSRSEMNVSTLELGDSALYLCASSTTGTENTEAFFGQGTRLTVV.

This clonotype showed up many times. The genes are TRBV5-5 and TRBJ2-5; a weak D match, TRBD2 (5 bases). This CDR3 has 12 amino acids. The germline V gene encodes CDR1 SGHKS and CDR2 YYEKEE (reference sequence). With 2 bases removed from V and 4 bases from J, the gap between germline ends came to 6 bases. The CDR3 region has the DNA TGTGCCAGCAGCTTCGCGGGAGAGACCCAGTACTTC. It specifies CASSFAGETQYF.

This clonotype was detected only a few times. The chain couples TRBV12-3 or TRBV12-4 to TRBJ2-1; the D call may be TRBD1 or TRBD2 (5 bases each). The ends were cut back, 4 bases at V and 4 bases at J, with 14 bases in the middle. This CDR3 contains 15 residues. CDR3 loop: CASSWGSTRYNEQFF. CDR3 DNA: TGTGCCAGCAGTTGGGGGTCTACCCGATACAATGAGCAGTTCTTC.

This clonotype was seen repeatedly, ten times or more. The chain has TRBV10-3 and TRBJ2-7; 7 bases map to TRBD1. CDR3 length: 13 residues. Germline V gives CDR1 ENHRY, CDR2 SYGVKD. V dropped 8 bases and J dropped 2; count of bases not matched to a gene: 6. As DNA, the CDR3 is TGTGCCATCGGTAGACAGGGCGCCTACGAGCAGTACTTC. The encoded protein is CAIGRQGAYEQYF.

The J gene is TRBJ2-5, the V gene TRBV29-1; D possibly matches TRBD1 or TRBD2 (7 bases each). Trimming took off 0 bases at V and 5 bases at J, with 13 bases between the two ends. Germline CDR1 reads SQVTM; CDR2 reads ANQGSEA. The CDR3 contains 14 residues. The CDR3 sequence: CSVEDQGGRETQYF. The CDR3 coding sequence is TGCAGCGTTGAAGATCAGGGGGGGCGGGAGACCCAGTACTTC. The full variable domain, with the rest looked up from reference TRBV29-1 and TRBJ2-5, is SAVISQKPSRDICQRGTSLTIQCQVDSQVTMMFWYRQQPGQSLTLIATANQGSEATYESGFVIDKFPISRPNLTFSTLTVSNMSPEDSSIYLCSVEDQGGRETQYFGPGTRLLVL.

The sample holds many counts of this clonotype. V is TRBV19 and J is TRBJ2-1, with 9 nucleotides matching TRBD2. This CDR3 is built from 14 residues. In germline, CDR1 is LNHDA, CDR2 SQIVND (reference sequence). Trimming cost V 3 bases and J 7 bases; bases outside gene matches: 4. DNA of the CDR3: TGTGCCAGTAGTATCAGCGGGAGGAGAAATGAGCAGTTCTTC. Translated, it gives CASSISGRRNEQFF.

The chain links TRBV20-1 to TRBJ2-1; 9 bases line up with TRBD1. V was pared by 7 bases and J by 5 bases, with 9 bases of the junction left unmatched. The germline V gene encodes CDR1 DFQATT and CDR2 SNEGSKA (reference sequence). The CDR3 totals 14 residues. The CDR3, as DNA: TGCAGTGGTAACCGGGACAGGGTTCACAATGAGCAGTTCTTC. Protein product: CSGNRDRVHNEQFF.

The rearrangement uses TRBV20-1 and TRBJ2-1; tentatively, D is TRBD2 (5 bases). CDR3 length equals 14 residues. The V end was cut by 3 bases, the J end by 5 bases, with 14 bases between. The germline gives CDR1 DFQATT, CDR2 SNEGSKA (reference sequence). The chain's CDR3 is CSASLGPGNNEQFF. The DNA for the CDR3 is TGCAGTGCTAGCTTAGGGCCGGGGAACAATGAGCAGTTCTTC.

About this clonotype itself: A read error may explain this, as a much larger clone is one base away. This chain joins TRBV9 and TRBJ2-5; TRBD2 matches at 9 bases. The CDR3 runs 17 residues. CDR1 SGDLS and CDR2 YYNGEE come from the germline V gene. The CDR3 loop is CASSVGVTSGIQETKYF. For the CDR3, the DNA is TGTGCCAGCAGCGTAGGGGTGACTAGCGGTATCCAAGAGACCAAGTACTTC.

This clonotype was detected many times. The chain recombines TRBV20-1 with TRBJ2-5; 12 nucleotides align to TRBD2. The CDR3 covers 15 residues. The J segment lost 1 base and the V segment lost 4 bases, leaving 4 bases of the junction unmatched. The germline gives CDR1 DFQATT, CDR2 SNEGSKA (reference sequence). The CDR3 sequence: CSATRLAGAQETQYF. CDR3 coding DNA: TGCAGTGCTACGCGACTAGCGGGAGCCCAAGAGACCCAGTACTTC.

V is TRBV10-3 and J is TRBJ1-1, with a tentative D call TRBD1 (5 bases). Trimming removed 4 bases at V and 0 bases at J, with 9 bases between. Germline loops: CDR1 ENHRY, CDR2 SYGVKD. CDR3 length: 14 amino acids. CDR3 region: CAISAGQLNTEAFF. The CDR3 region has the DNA TGTGCCATCAGTGCGGGGCAGTTGAACACTGAAGCTTTCTTT.

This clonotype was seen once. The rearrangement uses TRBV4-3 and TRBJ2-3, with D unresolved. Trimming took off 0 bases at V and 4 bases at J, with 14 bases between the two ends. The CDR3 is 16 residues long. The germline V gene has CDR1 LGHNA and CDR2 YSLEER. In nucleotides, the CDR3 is TGCGCCAGCAGCCAAGATTTTGCCAGGTCCCCAGATACGCAGTATTTT. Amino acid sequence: CASSQDFARSPDTQYF.

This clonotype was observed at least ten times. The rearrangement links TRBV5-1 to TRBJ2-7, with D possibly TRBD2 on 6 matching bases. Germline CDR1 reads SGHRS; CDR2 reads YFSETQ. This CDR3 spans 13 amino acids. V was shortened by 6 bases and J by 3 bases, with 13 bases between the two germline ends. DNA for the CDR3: TGCGCCAGCAAACCGGGACTGGACTACGAGCAGTACTTC. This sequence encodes CASKPGLDYEQYF.

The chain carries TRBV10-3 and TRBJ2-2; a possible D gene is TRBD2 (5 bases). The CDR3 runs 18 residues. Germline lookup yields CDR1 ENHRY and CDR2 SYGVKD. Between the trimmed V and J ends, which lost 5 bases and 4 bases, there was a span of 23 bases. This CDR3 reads CAISSLEGLRVGTGELFF. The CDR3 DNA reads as TGTGCCATCAGTTCCCTAGAGGGCTTAAGGGTCGGCACCGGGGAGCTGTTTTTT.

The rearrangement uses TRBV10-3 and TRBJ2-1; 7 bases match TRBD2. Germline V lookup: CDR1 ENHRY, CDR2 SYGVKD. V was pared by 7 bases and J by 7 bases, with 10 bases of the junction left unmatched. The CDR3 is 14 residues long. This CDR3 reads CAIKEGRGRNEQFF. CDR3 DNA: TGTGCCATCAAGGAGGGGCGCGGGAGAAATGAGCAGTTCTTC.

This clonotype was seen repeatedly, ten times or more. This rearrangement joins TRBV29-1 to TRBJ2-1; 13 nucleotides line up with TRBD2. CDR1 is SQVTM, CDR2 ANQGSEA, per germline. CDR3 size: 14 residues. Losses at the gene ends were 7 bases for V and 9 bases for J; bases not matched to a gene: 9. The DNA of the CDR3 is TGCAGCGACATTACTAGCGGGAGGGCCGCTGAGCAGTTCTTC. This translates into CSDITSGRAAEQFF.

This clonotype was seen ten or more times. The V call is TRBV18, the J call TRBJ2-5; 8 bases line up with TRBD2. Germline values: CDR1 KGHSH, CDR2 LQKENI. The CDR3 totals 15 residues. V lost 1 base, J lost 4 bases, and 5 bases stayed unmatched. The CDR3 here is CASSPRTSSPETQYF. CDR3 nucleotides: TGTGCCAGCTCACCACGGACTAGCTCTCCAGAGACCCAGTACTTC. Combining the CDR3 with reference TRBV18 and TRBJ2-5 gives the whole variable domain NAGVMQNPRHLVRRRGQEARLRCSPMKGHSHVYWYRQLPEEGLKFMVYLQKENIIDESGMPKERFSAEFPKEGPSILRIQQVVRGDSAAYFCASSPRTSSPETQYFGPGTRLLVL.

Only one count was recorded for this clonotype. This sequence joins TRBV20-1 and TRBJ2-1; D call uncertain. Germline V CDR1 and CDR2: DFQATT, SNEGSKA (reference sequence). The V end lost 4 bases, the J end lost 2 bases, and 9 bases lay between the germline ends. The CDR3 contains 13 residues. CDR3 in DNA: TGCAGTGCTACCTTAGACACCTACAATGAGCAGTTCTTC. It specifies CSATLDTYNEQFF.

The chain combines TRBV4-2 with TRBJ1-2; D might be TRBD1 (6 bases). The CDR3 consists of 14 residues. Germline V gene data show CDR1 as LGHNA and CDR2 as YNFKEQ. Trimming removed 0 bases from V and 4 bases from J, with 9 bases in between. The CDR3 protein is CASSQDSGAYGYTF. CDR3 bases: TGTGCCAGCAGCCAAGATTCAGGGGCCTATGGCTACACCTTC.

This CDR3 reads CSAKAAGGTGELFF. Here the CDR3 DNA reads TGCAGTGCTAAGGCCGCGGGAGGCACCGGGGAGCTGTTTTTT. The rearrangement joins TRBV20-1 to TRBJ2-2; 8 positions agree with TRBD2. The CDR3 spans 14 residues. V dropped 4 bases and J dropped 4; count of bases not matched to a gene: 5. CDR1 and CDR2 (germline): DFQATT, SNEGSKA (reference sequence).

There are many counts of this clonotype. CDR3 sequence (DNA): TGTGCCACACGGACAGGGGGTCATCAGCCCCAGCATTTT. Translating gives CATRTGGHQPQHF. The gene calls are TRBV15 and TRBJ1-5, with TRBD1 matching over 10 bases. Trimming removed 9 bases from V and 5 bases from J; junction bases left unmatched: 4. Germline-derived CDR1 and CDR2 are LNHNV and YYDKDF (reference sequence). The CDR3 is 13 residues long.

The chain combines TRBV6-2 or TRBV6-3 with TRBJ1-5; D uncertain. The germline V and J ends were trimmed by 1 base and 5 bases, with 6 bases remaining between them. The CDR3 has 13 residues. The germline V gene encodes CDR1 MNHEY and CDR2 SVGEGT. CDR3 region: CASSYCEYQPQHF. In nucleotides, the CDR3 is TGTGCCAGCAGTTACTGCGAATATCAGCCCCAGCATTTT.

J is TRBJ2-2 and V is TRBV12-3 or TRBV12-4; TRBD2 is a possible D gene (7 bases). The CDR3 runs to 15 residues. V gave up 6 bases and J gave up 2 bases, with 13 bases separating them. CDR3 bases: TGTGCCAGCAGGCGGGCGGGGGCTAACACCGGGGAGCTGTTTTTT. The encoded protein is CASRRAGANTGELFF.

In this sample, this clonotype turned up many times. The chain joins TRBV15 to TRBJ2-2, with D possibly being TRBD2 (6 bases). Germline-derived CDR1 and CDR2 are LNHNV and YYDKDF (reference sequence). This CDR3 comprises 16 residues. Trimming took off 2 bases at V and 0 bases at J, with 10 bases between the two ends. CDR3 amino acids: CATSRRGGTNTGELFF. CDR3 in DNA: TGTGCCACCAGCAGACGGGGCGGGACGAACACCGGGGAGCTGTTTTTT.

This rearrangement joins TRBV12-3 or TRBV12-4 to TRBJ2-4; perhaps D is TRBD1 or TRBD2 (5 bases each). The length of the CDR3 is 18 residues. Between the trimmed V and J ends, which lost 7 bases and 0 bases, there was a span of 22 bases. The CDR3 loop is CASKKGTPKGLAKNIQYF. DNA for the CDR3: TGTGCCAGCAAAAAGGGGACCCCCAAGGGCCTAGCCAAAAACATTCAGTACTTC.

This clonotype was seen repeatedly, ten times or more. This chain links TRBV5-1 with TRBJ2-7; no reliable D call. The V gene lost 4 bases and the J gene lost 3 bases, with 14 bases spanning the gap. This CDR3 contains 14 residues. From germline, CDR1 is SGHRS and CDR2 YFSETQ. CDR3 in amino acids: CASSPEPAIYEQYF. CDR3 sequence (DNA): TGCGCCAGCAGCCCGGAACCCGCCATCTACGAGCAGTACTTC.

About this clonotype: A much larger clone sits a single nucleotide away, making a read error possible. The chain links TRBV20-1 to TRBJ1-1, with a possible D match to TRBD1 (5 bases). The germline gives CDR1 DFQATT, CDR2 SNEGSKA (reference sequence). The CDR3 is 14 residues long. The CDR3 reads CSAGRGNMNPEAFF. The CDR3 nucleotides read TGCAGTGCGGGGAGGGGAAATATGAACCCTGAAGCTTTCTTT.

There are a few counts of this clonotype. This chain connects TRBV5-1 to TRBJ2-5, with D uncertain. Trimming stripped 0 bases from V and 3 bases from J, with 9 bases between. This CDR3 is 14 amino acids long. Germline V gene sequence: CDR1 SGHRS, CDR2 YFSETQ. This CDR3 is CASSLAESKETQYF. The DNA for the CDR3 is TGCGCCAGCAGCTTGGCCGAGAGCAAAGAGACCCAGTACTTC.

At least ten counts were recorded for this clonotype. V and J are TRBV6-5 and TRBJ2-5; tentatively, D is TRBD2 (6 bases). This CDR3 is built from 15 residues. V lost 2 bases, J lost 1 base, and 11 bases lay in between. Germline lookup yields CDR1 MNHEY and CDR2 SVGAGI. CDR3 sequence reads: CASSYGGRPQETQYF. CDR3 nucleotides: TGTGCCAGCAGTTACGGGGGGAGGCCCCAAGAGACCCAGTACTTC.

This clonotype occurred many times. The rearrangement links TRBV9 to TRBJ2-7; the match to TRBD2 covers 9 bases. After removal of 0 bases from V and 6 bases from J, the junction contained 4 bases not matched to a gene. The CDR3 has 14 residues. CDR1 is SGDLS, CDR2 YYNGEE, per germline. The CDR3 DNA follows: TGTGCCAGCAGCGTAGTGGGGACTAGCACCGAGCAGTACTTC. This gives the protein CASSVVGTSTEQYF.

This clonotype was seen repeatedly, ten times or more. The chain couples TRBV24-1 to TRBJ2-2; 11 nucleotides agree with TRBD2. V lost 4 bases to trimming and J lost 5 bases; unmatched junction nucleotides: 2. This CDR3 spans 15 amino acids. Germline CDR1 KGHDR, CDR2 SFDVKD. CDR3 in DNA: TGTGCCACCAGTGAAACTAGCGGGAGAACCGGGGAGCTGTTTTTT. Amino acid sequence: CATSETSGRTGELFF.